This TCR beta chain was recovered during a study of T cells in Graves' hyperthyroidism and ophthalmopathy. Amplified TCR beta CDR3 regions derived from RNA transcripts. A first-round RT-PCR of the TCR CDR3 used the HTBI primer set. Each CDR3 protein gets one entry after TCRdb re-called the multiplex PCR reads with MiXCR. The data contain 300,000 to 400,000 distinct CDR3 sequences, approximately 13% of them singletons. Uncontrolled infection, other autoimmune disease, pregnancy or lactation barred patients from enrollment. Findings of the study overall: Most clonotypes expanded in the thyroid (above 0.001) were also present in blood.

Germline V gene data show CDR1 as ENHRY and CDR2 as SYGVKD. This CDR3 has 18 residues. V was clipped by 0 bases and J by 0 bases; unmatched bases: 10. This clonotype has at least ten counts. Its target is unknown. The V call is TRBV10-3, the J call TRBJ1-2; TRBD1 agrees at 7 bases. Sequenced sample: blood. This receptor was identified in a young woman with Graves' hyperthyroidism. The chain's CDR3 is CAISESDTWTGTNYGYTF. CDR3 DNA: TGTGCCATCAGTGAGTCGGATACGTGGACAGGTACTAACTATGGCTACACCTTC.